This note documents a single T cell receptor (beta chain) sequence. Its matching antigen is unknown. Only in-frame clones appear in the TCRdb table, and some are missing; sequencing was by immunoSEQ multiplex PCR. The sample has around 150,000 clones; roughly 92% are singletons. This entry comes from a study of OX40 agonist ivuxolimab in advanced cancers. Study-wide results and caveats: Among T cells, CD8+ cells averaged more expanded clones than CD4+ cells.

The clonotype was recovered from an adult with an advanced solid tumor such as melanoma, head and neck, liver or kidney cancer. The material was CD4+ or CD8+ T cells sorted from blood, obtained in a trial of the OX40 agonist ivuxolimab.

The DNA of the CDR3 is TGTGCCACCTGGACAGGAAACACCGGGGAGCTGTTTTTT. This encodes CATWTGNTGELFF. The rearrangement joins TRBV2 to TRBJ2-2; 7 bases line up with TRBD1. The CDR3 sequence is 13 residues long. Germline trimming cut 10 bases from V and 2 bases from J; bases unmatched to any gene: 4. From germline, CDR1 is SNHLY and CDR2 FYNNEI.